This entry lists 28 T cell receptor beta chains sequenced from one sample in a study of T cell changes during pregnancy in multiple sclerosis. Generated by immunoSEQ multiplex PCR, the TCRdb table keeps only in-frame clones and is missing some. Among more than 55,000 clones, almost 95% were seen once, and the ten largest hold 0.85%. Specimen: peripheral blood, collected in the first trimester of pregnancy. The receptor source for this set is a female donor with multiple sclerosis, enrolled in a pregnancy study.

The chain is built from TRBV11-2 and TRBJ1-1; the D is unclear. The germline gives CDR1 SGHAT, CDR2 FQNNGV. The CDR3 runs to 11 residues. With 1 base removed from V and 5 bases from J, the gap between germline ends came to 2 bases. Written as DNA, the CDR3 is TGTGCCAGCAGCTTAGCTACTGAAGCTTTCTTT. It codes for CASSLATEAFF.

The rearrangement joins TRBV18 to TRBJ2-1; TRBD1 matches at 7 bases. J lost 7 bases, V lost 3 bases, and 6 bases had no gene match. The CDR3 sequence is 14 residues long. The V gene's germline CDR1 is KGHSH and CDR2 LQKENI. The CDR3 bases are TGTGCCAGCTCACCGAACAGGGGTGGTAATGAGCAGTTCTTC. Residues: CASSPNRGGNEQFF.

This chain uses TRBV6-1 with TRBJ1-2; D not resolved. This CDR3 comprises 14 residues. Per germline, CDR1 MNHNS and CDR2 SASEGT. Trimming left V 4 bases short and J 5 bases short, with 14 bases between. This CDR3 reads CASSGSPISYGYTF. The CDR3 region has the DNA TGTGCCAGCAGTGGGAGCCCGATTTCGTATGGCTACACCTTC.

The chain joins TRBV5-4 to TRBJ2-5, with unresolved D. Trimming shortened V by 4 bases and J by 5 bases, and 15 bases separated the two germline ends. Per the germline V gene, CDR1 is SGHNT and CDR2 is YYREEE (reference sequence). The length of the CDR3 is 14 residues. CDR3 coding DNA: TGTGCCAGCAGCGCCCCTTTTCCCGAGGAGACCCAGTACTTC. Amino acid sequence: CASSAPFPEETQYF.

This clone was detected once. The gene calls are TRBV7-2 and TRBJ2-7, with a tentative D call TRBD1 (6 bases). Germline values: CDR1 SGHTA, CDR2 FQGNSA. Deletions cut 1 base from V and 0 bases from J, with 13 bases between. The CDR3 runs 16 residues. The CDR3 coding sequence is TGTGCCAGCAGCTTAGGAACAGGGCCCACCTCCTACGAGCAGTACTTC. It yields the protein CASSLGTGPTSYEQYF. The full variable domain, its missing parts supplied by reference TRBV7-2 and TRBJ2-7, is GAGVSQSPSNKVTEKGKDVELRCDPISGHTALYWYRQSLGQGLEFLIYFQGNSAPDKSGLPSDRFSAERTGGSVSTLTIQRTQQEDSAVYLCASSLGTGPTSYEQYFGPGTRLTVT.

This rearrangement joins TRBV9 to TRBJ1-2; D is undetermined. V gave up 4 bases and J gave up 8 bases, with 15 bases separating them. Per the germline V gene, CDR1 is SGDLS and CDR2 is YYNGEE. The CDR3 is 13 amino acids. The CDR3 protein is CASSPEGLSGYTF. Here the CDR3 DNA reads TGTGCCAGCAGCCCAGAGGGTCTGAGCGGCTACACCTTC.

The chain couples TRBV9 to TRBJ2-1; 12 nucleotides agree with TRBD2. The CDR3 has 16 residues. Germline V gives CDR1 SGDLS, CDR2 YYNGEE. J gave up 5 bases and V 4 bases, and 7 bases lay outside the gene matches. DNA for the CDR3: TGTGCCAGCAGCAACCCTAGCGGGGGGGTCAACAATGAGCAGTTCTTC. Translating gives CASSNPSGGVNNEQFF.

CDR3 DNA sequence: TGTGCCAGCAGCTCGGCGGACTATGGCTACACCTTC. Translating gives CASSSADYGYTF. J is TRBJ1-2 and V is TRBV5-5; D gene unclear. The CDR3 has 12 amino acids. V was cut by 3 bases and J by 3 bases, with 6 bases left in between. In germline, CDR1 is SGHKS, CDR2 YYEKEE (reference sequence).

The rearrangement links TRBV19 to TRBJ1-5, with 7 bases matching TRBD1. Germline V gives CDR1 LNHDA, CDR2 SQIVND (reference sequence). The length of the CDR3 is 16 residues. V lost 2 bases to trimming and J lost 7 bases; unmatched junction nucleotides: 11. CDR3 residues: CASSITKDREEQPQHF. Written as DNA, the CDR3 is TGTGCCAGTAGTATAACCAAAGACAGGGAGGAACAGCCCCAGCATTTT.

This chain links TRBV19 with TRBJ1-1, with 8 nucleotides matching TRBD1. The CDR3 extends over 14 amino acids. CDR1 and CDR2 from the germline V gene are LNHDA and SQIVND (reference sequence). The V segment lost 7 bases and the J segment 0 bases; nucleotides outside the gene matches: 4. CDR3 residues: CASTPTGVNTEAFF. CDR3 in DNA: TGTGCCAGTACTCCGACAGGGGTGAACACTGAAGCTTTCTTT.

The rearrangement uses TRBV7-6 and TRBJ1-2, with 8 bases identical to TRBD1. V lost 2 bases to trimming and J lost 4 bases; unmatched junction nucleotides: 9. This CDR3 comprises 16 residues. The germline CDR1 and CDR2 sequences are SGHVS and FNYEAQ. The CDR3 region has the DNA TGTGCCAGCAGCTTACCCTCCGGACAGGGAATCTATGGCTACACCTTC. Its translation: CASSLPSGQGIYGYTF.

The sample holds one count of this clone. The chain uses TRBV6-5 and TRBJ1-2; D unresolved. The CDR3 sequence is 14 residues long. Germline CDR1 and CDR2: MNHEY and SVGAGI. V lost 5 bases and J 4 bases, leaving 14 bases between the germline ends. The CDR3 loop reads CASSQVAPVYGYTF. The CDR3 DNA reads TGTGCCAGCAGTCAAGTAGCCCCCGTCTATGGCTACACCTTC.

V gene TRBV29-1 combines with J gene TRBJ2-2, with TRBD1 matching over 8 bases. Germline V gene data show CDR1 as SQVTM and CDR2 as ANQGSEA. The CDR3 has 14 residues. CDR3 loop: CRSRQGRNTGELFF. The CDR3 DNA follows: TGCCGCTCGAGACAGGGGCGAAACACCGGGGAGCTGTTTTTT.

As to this clone: A junction end diverges from the germline sequence, so it may reflect a read error. Other DNA sequences in the same sample also yield this CDR3. V is TRBV7-7 and J is TRBJ2-1; TRBD2 aligns across 11 bases. The CDR3 has 19 residues. Germline-derived CDR1 and CDR2 are SSHAT and FNYEAQ (reference sequence). The CDR3 here is CASSLGLAGTRSSYNEQFF. The CDR3 DNA reads TGTGCTAGCAGCTTAGGACTAGCGGGCACCAGGAGCTCCTACAATGAGCAGTTCTTC.

V gene TRBV5-1 combines with J gene TRBJ1-2; perhaps TRBD1 as D (5 bases). The CDR3 is 15 amino acids. The V and J ends lost 4 bases and 6 bases respectively, with 19 bases between them. CDR1 SGHRS and CDR2 YFSETQ come from the germline V gene. In DNA form, the CDR3 reads TGCGCCAGCAGCCCGGGAACGGGGGGTAGGGATGGCTACACCTTC. Amino acid sequence: CASSPGTGGRDGYTF.

This chain connects TRBV27 to TRBJ2-1, with D possibly matching TRBD1 (5 bases). The CDR3 extends over 15 amino acids. The V gene lost 5 bases and the J gene lost 11 bases, with 22 bases spanning the gap. Per the germline V gene, CDR1 is MNHEY and CDR2 is SMNVEV (reference sequence). CDR3 nucleotide sequence: TGTGCCAGCAGTGTCAGGGTTCGGGCCACGAATCAGCAGTTCTTC. The encoded protein is CASSVRVRATNQQFF.

This chain uses TRBV7-3 with TRBJ2-3; 14 bases map to TRBD2. The germline V gene encodes CDR1 SGHTA and CDR2 FQGTGA. With V trimmed by 4 bases and J by 4 bases, 1 base remained unmatched. This CDR3 is built from 15 residues. The CDR3 nucleotides read TGTGCCAGCAGCTGGACTAGCGGGGGGTCAGATACGCAGTATTTT. This encodes CASSWTSGGSDTQYF.

The chain carries TRBV4-3 and TRBJ1-4; no definite D call. CDR1 is LGHNA, CDR2 YSLEER, per germline. V lost 1 base and J lost 3, with 9 bases in between. CDR3 length: 15 amino acids. The CDR3 sequence is CASSQAAAANEKLFF. CDR3 coding DNA: TGCGCCAGCAGCCAAGCCGCGGCAGCTAATGAAAAACTGTTTTTT.

The J gene is TRBJ2-2, the V gene TRBV9, with unresolved D. Germline V lookup: CDR1 SGDLS, CDR2 YYNGEE. The germline V and J ends were trimmed by 0 bases and 6 bases, with 6 bases remaining between them. This CDR3 is built from 13 residues. CDR3 residues: CASSVVGSGELFF. DNA for the CDR3: TGTGCCAGCAGCGTAGTCGGGTCCGGGGAGCTGTTTTTT.

The V gene is TRBV7-2, the J gene TRBJ2-7; 7 bases match TRBD1. In germline, CDR1 is SGHTA, CDR2 FQGNSA. The CDR3 contains 14 residues. V lost 5 bases to trimming and J lost 7 bases; unmatched junction nucleotides: 11. DNA for the CDR3: TGTGCCAGCAGCCCTGGGACAGTGCGTGGTGAGCAGTACTTC. This translates into CASSPGTVRGEQYF.

The chain uses TRBV2 and TRBJ2-3; D possibly corresponds to TRBD1 (7 bases). Trimming shortened V by 8 bases and J by 2 bases, and 17 bases separated the two germline ends. This CDR3 comprises 15 residues. Germline CDR1 and CDR2: SNHLY and FYNNEI. The CDR3 region has the DNA TGTGCCAGCGGCGGGACAGTCAGTGTCACAGATACGCAGTATTTT. This translates into CASGGTVSVTDTQYF. The full variable domain, its missing parts supplied by reference TRBV2 and TRBJ2-3, is EPEVTQTPSHQVTQMGQEVILRCVPISNHLYFYWYRQILGQKVEFLVSFYNNEISEKSEIFDDQFSVERPDGSNFTLKIRSTKLEDSAMYFCASGGTVSVTDTQYFGPGTRLTVL.

The V call is TRBV5-5, the J call TRBJ2-7, with TRBD1 matching over 7 bases. There are 16 residues in the CDR3. CDR1 and CDR2 (germline): SGHKS, YYEKEE (reference sequence). V was pared by 0 bases and J by 0 bases, with 6 bases of the junction left unmatched. In DNA form, the CDR3 reads TGTGCCAGCAGCTTGGGGATAGGGGGCCGCTCCTACGAGCAGTACTTC. Its protein is CASSLGIGGRSYEQYF.

The genes are TRBV9 and TRBJ2-7; 7 positions agree with TRBD2. Germline loops: CDR1 SGDLS, CDR2 YYNGEE. Trimming removed 2 bases from V and 4 bases from J; junction bases left unmatched: 6. This CDR3 is 14 amino acids long. DNA for the CDR3: TGTGCCAGCAGCGTGTCTAGCGGACCTTACGAGCAGTACTTC. This sequence encodes CASSVSSGPYEQYF.

V and J are TRBV11-1 and TRBJ1-2; TRBD1 might be the D (5 bases). Per the germline V gene, CDR1 is SGHAT and CDR2 is FQDESV (reference sequence). V lost 9 bases to trimming and J lost 4 bases, with 18 bases between them. The CDR3 sequence is 14 residues long. The CDR3 coding sequence is TGTGCCAGTTACTTCGGGGGGAAGGCCTATGGCTACACCTTC. It codes for CASYFGGKAYGYTF.

This clone is categorized as medium-sized (0.01 to 0.1%). The chain carries TRBV14 and TRBJ2-7; TRBD1 aligns across 7 bases. V was clipped by 6 bases and J by 3 bases; unmatched bases: 5. This CDR3 spans 13 amino acids. Germline-derived CDR1 and CDR2 are SGHDN and FVKESK. CDR3 residues: CASRSGQVYEQYF. CDR3 bases: TGTGCCAGCAGATCTGGACAGGTCTACGAGCAGTACTTC.

CDR3 sequence reads: CASSQESGGTQETQYF. The CDR3 coding sequence is TGCGCCAGCAGCCAAGAGAGCGGGGGGACTCAAGAGACCCAGTACTTC. The chain couples TRBV4-1 to TRBJ2-5; 9 bases map to TRBD2. V lost 0 bases, J lost 2 bases, and 4 bases stayed unmatched. The length of the CDR3 is 16 residues. Germline assignment: CDR1 MGHRA and CDR2 YSYEKL.

The chain has TRBV6-1 and TRBJ1-1; TRBD1 might be the D (6 bases). Germline CDR1 reads MNHNS; CDR2 reads SASEGT. V was cut by 1 base and J by 5 bases, with 11 bases left in between. CDR3 length equals 14 residues. As DNA, the CDR3 is TGTGCCAGCAGTGAAGTCAGGGGATGGACTGAAGCTTTCTTT. Translation: CASSEVRGWTEAFF.

This sequence joins TRBV7-9 and TRBJ2-1; 8 bases are a match to TRBD1. With V trimmed by 7 bases and J by 5 bases, 7 bases remained unmatched. Germline V gene data show CDR1 as SEHNR and CDR2 as FQNEAQ (reference sequence). This CDR3 contains 14 residues. CDR3 sequence reads: CASTPGGAHNEQFF. CDR3 DNA: TGTGCCAGCACCCCAGGGGGCGCGCACAATGAGCAGTTCTTC.